These 30 T cell receptor beta chains came from one sample sequenced in a study. TCRdb re-called the RT-PCR reads with MiXCR, one entry per CDR3 protein. The sample includes fewer than 800,000 distinct CDR3 sequences, 14% seen only once; the top ten take roughly 4%. Sequenced: memory CD4+ T cells from blood. Receptors were obtained from a female donor in good health, serving as a healthy control.

This clonotype has at least ten counts. J is TRBJ2-5 and V is TRBV29-1, with D uncertain. CDR1 and CDR2 (germline): SQVTM, ANQGSEA. This CDR3 comprises 12 residues. The ends were cut back, 6 bases at V and 7 bases at J, with 15 bases in the middle. The CDR3 DNA reads as TGCAGCGTGCGCGTCGTTATATGGACCCAGTACTTC. Encoded protein: CSVRVVIWTQYF.

This chain links TRBV28 with TRBJ2-1; 9 positions match TRBD1. The CDR3 covers 20 residues. The germline V gene has CDR1 MDHEN and CDR2 SYDVKM. The V segment lost 1 base and the J segment 7 bases; nucleotides outside the gene matches: 20. The CDR3 bases are TGTGCCAGCAGTTTATCATCCGGGACAGGGATAAGCGGGCGTGGTAATGAGCAGTTCTTC. It is translated as CASSLSSGTGISGRGNEQFF.

This clonotype has a count of ten or more. The V call is TRBV29-1, the J call TRBJ1-2; D is possibly TRBD1 (5 bases). CDR1 is SQVTM and CDR2 is ANQGSEA in the germline V gene. Between the trimmed V and J ends, which lost 0 bases and 4 bases, there was a span of 9 bases. The CDR3 runs 13 residues. Here the CDR3 reads CSVEDVGRYGYTF. DNA of the CDR3: TGCAGCGTTGAAGATGTGGGGCGCTATGGCTACACCTTC.

This clonotype was recorded many times. The rearrangement uses TRBV4-2 and TRBJ2-4, with TRBD2 identical over 11 bases. This CDR3 contains 19 residues. J lost 2 bases, V lost 0 bases, and 9 bases had no gene match. Germline V gives CDR1 LGHNA, CDR2 YNFKEQ. The CDR3 region has the DNA TGTGCCAGCAGCCAAGATCATGGACTAGCGGGTGTTTCCAAAAACATTCAGTACTTC. This codes for CASSQDHGLAGVSKNIQYF.

The chain couples TRBV6-5 to TRBJ2-7, with 8 bases lining up with TRBD2. Germline CDR1 MNHEY, CDR2 SVGAGI. The length of the CDR3 is 13 residues. V lost 6 bases to trimming and J lost 4 bases; unmatched junction nucleotides: 5. In DNA form, the CDR3 reads TGTGCCAGCAGCGGGAGGGCCGGGTACGAGCAGTACTTC. This translates into CASSGRAGYEQYF.

Only a few counts were recorded for this clonotype. The chain joins TRBV15 to TRBJ1-2; 8 bases map to TRBD1. Germline CDR1 reads LNHNV; CDR2 reads YYDKDF (reference sequence). J lost 8 bases, V lost 0 bases, and 11 bases had no gene match. The CDR3 covers 16 residues. The CDR3 coding sequence is TGTGCCACCAGCAGAGATTATGAGGACAGGGTGCGGGGCTACACCTTC. It specifies CATSRDYEDRVRGYTF.

V and J are TRBV20-1 and TRBJ1-5; 11 nucleotides agree with TRBD1. The germline V gene encodes CDR1 DFQATT and CDR2 SNEGSKA (reference sequence). V lost 3 bases, J lost 6 bases, and 10 bases stayed unmatched. The CDR3 totals 16 residues. CDR3 nucleotide sequence: TGCAGTGCTAGTTCCCTGGACAGGGGGCAAGTTCAGCCCCAGCATTTT. Amino acids: CSASSLDRGQVQPQHF.

The CDR3: CASSPRLAGEDTQYF. For the CDR3, the DNA is TGTGCCAGCAGCCCCCGACTAGCGGGCGAAGATACGCAGTATTTT. This chain connects TRBV7-3 to TRBJ2-3, with 10 bases aligning to TRBD2. V dropped 5 bases and J dropped 5; count of bases not matched to a gene: 7. The CDR3 is 15 residues long. CDR1 and CDR2 (germline): SGHTA, FQGTGA.

The V and J genes are TRBV27 and TRBJ1-1; 9 nucleotides line up with TRBD1. Germline CDR1 is MNHEY and CDR2 is SMNVEV (reference sequence). The CDR3 has 17 residues. V trimming: 4 bases; J trimming: 0 bases; junction bases outside the gene matches: 9. CDR3 bases: TGTGCCAGCAGTTCCTTACTGACAGGGGGACTGAACACTGAAGCTTTCTTT. Translating it yields CASSSLLTGGLNTEAFF.

Regarding this clonotype: At one end, the junction sequence differs from germline, possibly due to a read error. The chain uses TRBV7-6 and TRBJ1-2; 12 positions match TRBD1. Germline assignment: CDR1 SGHVS and CDR2 FNYEAQ. The CDR3 is made up of 17 amino acids. CDR3 region: CASSLVPWGTGGPIMSF. The CDR3 DNA reads TGTGCCAGCAGCTTAGTCCCTTGGGGGACAGGGGGCCCCATCATGTCCTTC.

This clonotype was recorded many times. The J gene is TRBJ1-1, the V gene TRBV12-3 or TRBV12-4; no definite D call. CDR3 size: 13 residues. Trimming removed 6 bases at V and 5 bases at J, with 13 bases between. The CDR3 bases are TGTGCCAGCAGCTCAGACTGGGGAACTGAAGCTTTCTTT. It yields the protein CASSSDWGTEAFF.

The genes are TRBV12-3 or TRBV12-4 and TRBJ1-2; 7 bases agree with TRBD1. This CDR3 is 16 amino acids long. With 2 bases clipped from V and 2 bases from J, the junction kept 8 bases outside the gene matches. In DNA form, the CDR3 reads TGTGCCAGCAGTTTAATGCCGGGACAGACGAACTATGGCTACACCTTC. Protein: CASSLMPGQTNYGYTF.

The J gene is TRBJ2-2, the V gene TRBV5-5; D ambiguous. The CDR3 runs to 17 residues. The ends were cut back, 1 base at V and 0 bases at J, with 13 bases in the middle. CDR1 is SGHKS and CDR2 is YYEKEE in the germline V gene (reference sequence). In nucleotides, the CDR3 is TGTGCCAGCAGCTTGAGGTTCGGCCAAGCGAACACCGGGGAGCTGTTTTTT. It translates to CASSLRFGQANTGELFF.

The table lists this clonotype with a few counts. The J gene is TRBJ2-1, the V gene TRBV28; D gene ambiguous. Germline CDR1 reads MDHEN; CDR2 reads SYDVKM. V gave up 5 bases and J gave up 6 bases, with 20 bases separating them. This CDR3 contains 16 residues. The CDR3 DNA follows: TGTGCCAGCAGTACCCCGTCGGAGATTACCATCAATGAGCAGTTCTTC. It encodes CASSTPSEITINEQFF.

The genes are TRBV7-8 and TRBJ1-3; no firm D call. Germline V gene lookup returns CDR1 SGHVS and CDR2 FQNEAQ. This CDR3 has 13 amino acids. Trimming cost V 6 bases and J 0 bases, with 6 bases left between them. The CDR3 here is CASSIGSGNTIYF. The CDR3 DNA reads as TGTGCCAGCAGTATTGGCTCTGGAAACACCATATATTTT.

The CDR3 DNA is TGCGCCAGCAGCCAAGAAGCGGGGACTAGATACGGGGAGCTGTTTTTT. Its translation: CASSQEAGTRYGELFF. This chain connects TRBV4-3 to TRBJ2-2; TRBD2 agrees at 8 bases. CDR3 size: 16 residues. V lost 0 bases to trimming and J lost 7 bases; unmatched junction nucleotides: 7. Germline V gene sequence: CDR1 LGHNA, CDR2 YSLEER.

This clonotype was counted only a few times. J is TRBJ2-1 and V is TRBV5-5; the D call may be TRBD1 or TRBD2 (5 bases each). V was pared by 2 bases and J by 10 bases, with 13 bases between. Germline CDR1 reads SGHKS; CDR2 reads YYEKEE (reference sequence). The CDR3 is 13 residues long. The CDR3 reads CASSLYRDEEQFF. The CDR3, as DNA: TGTGCCAGCAGCTTATACCGGGACGAAGAGCAGTTCTTC.

The chain recombines TRBV27 with TRBJ2-7; 9 bases align to TRBD2. The germline V gene has CDR1 MNHEY and CDR2 SMNVEV (reference sequence). CDR3 length equals 18 residues. V shed 6 bases and J 5 bases; nucleotides not matched to a gene: 20. The CDR3 is CASSLTGTSPTGKNEQYF. CDR3 in DNA: TGTGCCAGCAGCTTGACCGGGACTAGCCCAACAGGGAAGAACGAGCAGTACTTC.

This clonotype appeared a few times. This chain connects TRBV7-9 to TRBJ1-2; tentatively, D is TRBD1 (6 bases). The CDR3 is 14 residues long. Trimming removed 5 bases from V and 3 bases from J, with 13 bases in between. The germline gives CDR1 SEHNR, CDR2 FQNEAQ (reference sequence). The CDR3 sequence: CASSIQGTDYGYTF. DNA for the CDR3: TGTGCCAGCAGCATACAGGGTACGGACTATGGCTACACCTTC.

This sequence joins TRBV9 and TRBJ1-1; TRBD1 is a possible D gene (5 bases). Trimming stripped 3 bases from V and 0 bases from J, with 18 bases between. CDR3 length: 17 amino acids. CDR1 SGDLS and CDR2 YYNGEE come from the germline V gene. CDR3 sequence: CASSAGGAGLMNTEAFF. In nucleotides, the CDR3 is TGTGCCAGCAGCGCGGGAGGGGCAGGGCTCATGAACACTGAAGCTTTCTTT.

The table lists this clonotype with a few counts. The rearrangement joins TRBV28 to TRBJ1-6; 8 bases align to TRBD1. The CDR3 contains 15 residues. V shed 3 bases, J shed 5 bases, and the junction held 3 bases outside the gene matches. The germline V gene encodes CDR1 MDHEN and CDR2 SYDVKM. CDR3 residues: CASSFQGADNSPLHF. CDR3 nucleotides: TGTGCCAGCAGTTTCCAGGGGGCGGATAATTCACCCCTCCACTTT. Looking up the rest from reference TRBV28 and TRBJ1-6 gives the full variable domain: DVKVTQSSRYLVKRTGEKVFLECVQDMDHENMFWYRQDPGLGLRLIYFSYDVKMKEKGDIPEGYSVSREKKERFSLILESASTNQTSMYLCASSFQGADNSPLHFGNGTRLTVT.

Worth noting for this clonotype: A much larger clone differs from this one at a single base, so this may be a read error. V gene TRBV4-3 combines with J gene TRBJ2-5, with TRBD2 matching 7 bases. The germline V gene encodes CDR1 LGHNA and CDR2 YSLEER. CDR3 size: 13 residues. The CDR3 spells CASSQVGGETKYF. For the CDR3, the DNA is TGCGCCAGCAGCCAAGTTGGGGGGGAGACCAAGTACTTC.

The chain couples TRBV28 to TRBJ2-7; 7 bases line up with TRBD1. The germline gives CDR1 MDHEN, CDR2 SYDVKM. V dropped 4 bases and J dropped 3; count of bases not matched to a gene: 12. This CDR3 is 16 amino acids long. CDR3 sequence reads: CASSSHPGTENYEQYF. CDR3 in DNA: TGTGCCAGCAGTTCGCATCCCGGGACAGAGAACTACGAGCAGTACTTC. The full variable domain, rest sourced from reference TRBV28 and TRBJ2-7, is DVKVTQSSRYLVKRTGEKVFLECVQDMDHENMFWYRQDPGLGLRLIYFSYDVKMKEKGDIPEGYSVSREKKERFSLILESASTNQTSMYLCASSSHPGTENYEQYFGPGTRLTVT.

In its sample, this clonotype was seen a few times. The genes are TRBV12-3 or TRBV12-4 and TRBJ1-6, with D maybe TRBD1 (6 bases). CDR3 length: 15 amino acids. The ends were cut back, 0 bases at V and 11 bases at J, with 14 bases in the middle. CDR3 DNA: TGTGCCAGCAGTTTAGCCCAGTTGAGGGGGGCACCCCTCCACTTT. It is translated as CASSLAQLRGAPLHF.

This clonotype was seen at least ten times. V usage is TRBV12-3 or TRBV12-4 and J usage is TRBJ2-5, with D maybe TRBD2 (6 bases). This CDR3 has 15 residues. The V end lost 6 bases, the J end lost 7 bases, and 21 bases lay between the germline ends. CDR3 sequence: CASSPGGGSSPTQYF. The CDR3 DNA reads as TGTGCCAGCAGCCCAGGCGGAGGGTCCAGTCCGACCCAGTACTTC.

This clonotype was counted between two and nine times. The chain uses TRBV5-1 and TRBJ1-1; no clear D gene. Trimming took off 4 bases at V and 0 bases at J, with 13 bases between the two ends. The CDR3 is 15 residues long. Germline CDR1 and CDR2: SGHRS and YFSETQ. As DNA, the CDR3 is TGCGCCAGCAGCGTAACCACACGCATGAACACTGAAGCTTTCTTT. It codes for CASSVTTRMNTEAFF.

This clonotype has a count of ten or more. CDR3 nucleotides: TGTGCCAGCAGTTTGGGACTAGCGGGAGTACATGAGCAGTTCTTC. It is translated as CASSLGLAGVHEQFF. V and J are TRBV6-5 and TRBJ2-1; TRBD2 matches 14 bases. CDR3 length: 15 amino acids. The V gene end was trimmed by 4 bases and the J gene end by 8 bases; junction bases not matched to a gene: 4. CDR1 is MNHEY, CDR2 SVGAGI, per germline.

CDR3 sequence (DNA): TGTGCCAGCAGCGGACCGGGACGCTTGAACACCGGGGAGCTGTTTTTT. It encodes CASSGPGRLNTGELFF. The chain employs TRBV9 and TRBJ2-2; the D call may be TRBD1 or TRBD2 (5 bases each). CDR3 length: 16 residues. Per germline, CDR1 SGDLS and CDR2 YYNGEE. Trimming pared 3 bases from V and 1 base from J, leaving 13 bases between.

The rearrangement uses TRBV6-2 or TRBV6-3 and TRBJ2-3; D call uncertain. CDR3 length: 14 amino acids. From germline, CDR1 is MNHEY and CDR2 SVGEGT. Trimming shortened V by 2 bases and J by 6 bases, and 12 bases separated the two germline ends. The CDR3 loop is CASSYDAVADTQYF. The CDR3 DNA reads as TGTGCCAGCAGTTACGATGCAGTTGCGGATACGCAGTATTTT.

This clonotype occurred many times. The chain combines TRBV7-3 with TRBJ2-7; D gene uncertain. Trimming left V 4 bases short and J 0 bases short, with 10 bases between. CDR3 length: 14 residues. Germline loops: CDR1 SGHTA, CDR2 FQGTGA. For the CDR3, the DNA is TGTGCCAGCAGCTCGAGCTCGAGCTCCTACGAGCAGTACTTC. Its protein is CASSSSSSSYEQYF.